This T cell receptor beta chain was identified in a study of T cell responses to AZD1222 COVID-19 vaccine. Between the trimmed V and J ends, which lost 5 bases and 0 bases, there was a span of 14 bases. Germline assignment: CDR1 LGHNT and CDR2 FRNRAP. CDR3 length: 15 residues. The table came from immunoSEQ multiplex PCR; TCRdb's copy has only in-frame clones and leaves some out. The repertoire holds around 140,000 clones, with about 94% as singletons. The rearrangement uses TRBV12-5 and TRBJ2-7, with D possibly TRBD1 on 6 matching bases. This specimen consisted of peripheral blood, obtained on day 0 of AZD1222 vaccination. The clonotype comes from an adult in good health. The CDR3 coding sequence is TGTGCTAGTGGTGTGGGACACCCGAGCTCCTACGAGCAGTACTTC. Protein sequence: CASGVGHPSSYEQYF.